The 19 T cell receptor beta chains below all came from one sample that was sequenced in a study of blood T cells in healthy people across ages. Primed by a sample-barcoded 5' primer and a J-beta primer mix, a second PCR proceeded for about 7 to 11 cycles. TCRdb itself ran the 5' RACE reads through MiXCR, one entry per CDR3 protein. The table has 750,000 to 950,000 distinct CDR3 sequences, around a quarter seen once. The same data also went into a second study, on T cells of mothers and their children.

Sequencing used blood. These receptors all come from a boy younger than 18 in good health.

This clonotype was counted between two and nine times. The J gene is TRBJ2-4, the V gene TRBV2, with 11 bases identical to TRBD1. CDR1 SNHLY and CDR2 FYNNEI come from the germline V gene. The CDR3 is 13 amino acids. V shed 7 bases, J shed 8 bases, and the junction held 4 bases outside the gene matches. Here the CDR3 DNA reads TGTGCCAGCATCGGACAGGGGGCGGACATTCAGTACTTC. Its protein is CASIGQGADIQYF.

This clonotype was seen once. This chain joins TRBV29-1 and TRBJ2-1, with a possible D match to TRBD1 (8 bases). CDR1 SQVTM and CDR2 ANQGSEA come from the germline V gene. This CDR3 comprises 13 residues. V lost 7 bases and J 4 bases, leaving 14 bases between the germline ends. CDR3 region: CSGTGGGYNEQFF. CDR3 nucleotide sequence: TGCAGCGGAACAGGGGGAGGGTACAATGAGCAGTTCTTC.

This chain uses TRBV20-1 with TRBJ2-7, with 11 bases that match TRBD2. This CDR3 region has 15 residues. The junction had 13 bases not matched to a gene; V was cut back by 5 bases and J by 7 bases. Germline loops: CDR1 DFQATT, CDR2 SNEGSKA (reference sequence). The CDR3 here is CSARLAGGTTWEQYF. The CDR3 DNA follows: TGCAGTGCTCGCTTAGCGGGGGGGACCACTTGGGAGCAGTACTTC.

This sequence joins TRBV7-9 and TRBJ1-2, with D unresolved. The CDR3 is made up of 12 amino acids. The germline gives CDR1 SEHNR, CDR2 FQNEAQ (reference sequence). Trimming pared 4 bases from V and 8 bases from J, leaving 11 bases between. In DNA form, the CDR3 reads TGTGCCAGCAGCTCGGGAGGGAGGGGCTACACCTTC. It translates to CASSSGGRGYTF.

The V and J genes are TRBV6-5 and TRBJ2-7; D could derive from TRBD1 or TRBD2 (5 bases each). Germline loops: CDR1 MNHEY, CDR2 SVGAGI. The CDR3 runs 17 residues. Trimming removed 2 bases from V and 4 bases from J, with 21 bases in between. CDR3 residues: CASSYEFAGTVPYEQYF. The CDR3 bases are TGTGCCAGCAGTTACGAGTTCGCCGGGACGGTGCCTTACGAGCAGTACTTC.

The genes are TRBV27 and TRBJ1-4; D remains ambiguous. V was shortened by 5 bases and J by 0 bases, with 13 bases between the two germline ends. This CDR3 has 16 amino acids. Germline V CDR1 and CDR2: MNHEY, SMNVEV (reference sequence). The CDR3 reads CASSPSLLATNEKLFF. Here the CDR3 DNA reads TGTGCCAGCAGTCCCAGTCTACTGGCAACTAATGAAAAACTGTTTTTT.

This chain uses TRBV3-1 with TRBJ2-2; D gene uncertain. Per the germline V gene, CDR1 is LGHDT and CDR2 is YNNKEL (reference sequence). The germline V and J ends were trimmed by 0 bases and 4 bases, with 12 bases remaining between them. This CDR3 is 16 amino acids long. CDR3 loop: CASSQDQLVPTGELFF. DNA for the CDR3: TGTGCCAGCAGCCAAGATCAGCTAGTGCCCACCGGGGAGCTGTTTTTT.

The chain couples TRBV28 to TRBJ2-7, with 8 nucleotides matching TRBD2. Germline-derived CDR1 and CDR2 are MDHEN and SYDVKM. The CDR3 has 16 amino acids. J gave up 4 bases and V 4 bases, and 12 bases lay outside the gene matches. CDR3 region: CASSSLAIAGRYEQYF. The CDR3 bases are TGTGCCAGCAGTTCCCTTGCCATAGCGGGGCGTTACGAGCAGTACTTC.

J is TRBJ2-3 and V is TRBV5-1; either TRBD1 or TRBD2 may supply D (5 bases each). CDR3 length equals 16 residues. Trimming took off 8 bases at V and 0 bases at J, with 19 bases between the two ends. Per the germline V gene, CDR1 is SGHRS and CDR2 is YFSETQ. The CDR3 DNA reads TGCGCCAGTACAAAAGGAGCCGGGACCAGCACAGATACGCAGTATTTT. The encoded protein is CASTKGAGTSTDTQYF.

The V call is TRBV2, the J call TRBJ1-1, with 7 nucleotides matching TRBD1. The germline V gene has CDR1 SNHLY and CDR2 FYNNEI. V lost 6 bases, J lost 4 bases, and 11 bases stayed unmatched. The CDR3 spans 15 residues. The CDR3 loop reads CASRTDRAFGTEAFF. CDR3 nucleotides: TGTGCCAGCAGGACAGACAGGGCCTTTGGCACTGAAGCTTTCTTT.

V and J are TRBV6-1 and TRBJ1-2, with D unclear. This CDR3 region has 13 residues. V lost 2 bases, J lost 8 bases, and 12 bases lay in between. The germline CDR1 and CDR2 sequences are MNHNS and SASEGT. CDR3 nucleotides: TGTGCCAGCAGTGAAACGGGTACCCACGGCTACACCTTC. Residues: CASSETGTHGYTF.

The chain carries TRBV3-1 and TRBJ1-5; D is unresolved. The CDR3 length is 14 residues. The germline CDR1 and CDR2 sequences are LGHDT and YNNKEL (reference sequence). The ends were cut back, 5 bases at V and 0 bases at J, with 8 bases in the middle. The CDR3 sequence is CASSEGYSNQPQHF. The CDR3 DNA reads TGTGCCAGCAGCGAGGGCTATAGCAATCAGCCCCAGCATTTT.

In this sample, this clonotype turned up a few times. The chain employs TRBV12-3 or TRBV12-4 and TRBJ1-5; no reliable D call. Between the trimmed V and J ends, which lost 6 bases and 7 bases, there was a span of 16 bases. The CDR3 is made up of 14 amino acids. CDR3 protein: CASSLGPGKQPQHF. In DNA form, the CDR3 reads TGTGCCAGCAGCCTAGGGCCTGGTAAGCAGCCCCAGCATTTT.

This clonotype came up a few times. The chain recombines TRBV24-1 with TRBJ2-1, with 7 bases that match TRBD1. Germline CDR1 and CDR2: KGHDR and SFDVKD. J gave up 8 bases and V 2 bases, and 17 bases lay outside the gene matches. CDR3 size: 18 residues. CDR3 sequence (DNA): TGTGCCACCAGTGATTGGGGGACGAGGGGGCCCAGAGACGATGAGCAGTTCTTC. Encoded protein: CATSDWGTRGPRDDEQFF.

This chain connects TRBV29-1 to TRBJ2-1; tentatively, D is TRBD1 or TRBD2 (6 bases each). The CDR3 has 15 residues. Trimming removed 0 bases from V and 6 bases from J, with 15 bases in between. From germline, CDR1 is SQVTM and CDR2 ANQGSEA. This chain's CDR3 is CSVEDEGWGANEQFF. The DNA for the CDR3 is TGCAGCGTTGAAGATGAAGGGTGGGGGGCCAATGAGCAGTTCTTC.

The gene calls are TRBV24-1 and TRBJ2-7; 9 bases fit TRBD2. In germline, CDR1 is KGHDR, CDR2 SFDVKD. This CDR3 spans 13 amino acids. The V segment lost 2 bases and the J segment 11 bases; nucleotides outside the gene matches: 6. The CDR3 bases are TGTGCCACCAGTGATTCCATGGGACTAGCAGAGTACTTC. This sequence encodes CATSDSMGLAEYF.

This clonotype has a handful of counts. The J gene is TRBJ2-1, the V gene TRBV29-1, with TRBD1 matching 7 bases. V trimming: 1 base; J trimming: 0 bases; junction bases outside the gene matches: 6. Germline loops: CDR1 SQVTM, CDR2 ANQGSEA. This CDR3 region has 16 residues. CDR3 in DNA: TGCAGCGTTGAAGCCCCGGACAGGAGCTCCTACAATGAGCAGTTCTTC. Its translation is CSVEAPDRSSYNEQFF.

Points on this clonotype: A junction boundary mismatches the germline segment, possibly from a read error. The V and J genes are TRBV12-3 or TRBV12-4 and TRBJ2-1; TRBD2 matches 7 bases. CDR3 length: 11 residues. The CDR3 spells CASSLSGEELF. CDR3 DNA sequence: TGTGCCAGCAGTTTAAGCGGGGAGGAACTCTTC.

Regarding this clonotype: A much more abundant neighbour one base away suggests this may be a read error. The genes are TRBV12-3 or TRBV12-4 and TRBJ2-1, with 9 bases identical to TRBD2. The DNA end lines up better with TRBJ2-7; the J call may be wrong. The CDR3 contains 15 residues. DNA for the CDR3: TGTGCCAGCAGTTTAGTGACTAGCGGTACCTACGAGCAGTACTTC. This codes for CASSLVTSGTYEQYF.